The entry below describes one T cell receptor (beta chain). As yet, its antigen is unknown. This entry comes from a study of cytomegalovirus exposure and HLA in healthy donors. This CDR3 has 14 amino acids. Germline CDR1 is SEHNR and CDR2 is FQNEAQ (reference sequence). Trimming took 6 bases from V and 3 from J; bases not matched to a gene: 4. Primers for the PCR totalled 60 Vbeta and 13 Jbeta. TCRdb's table, derived via immunoSEQ multiplex PCR, lists solely in-frame clones and lacks some. The data show more than 150,000 clones, around 78% seen once. General study findings and limits: Looking again later, the authors saw that most CMV-associated TCR beta chains seemed HLA-restricted. It emerged from a later analysis that several of the most significant clusters appeared to be linked to common viral pathogens. Using a false discovery rate of 0.05, a later analysis showed that 16,951 TCR beta sequences were associated with HLA alleles. It was only CMV serostatus that was available as immune exposure information.

Sequenced: PBMCs. The TCR was taken from a man aged 40-49 years in good health and CMV-seronegative. The chain has TRBV7-9 and TRBJ2-3; 9 bases align to TRBD2. The chain's CDR3 is CASRRLAVTDTQYF. CDR3 nucleotides: TGTGCCAGCAGGAGACTAGCGGTTACAGATACGCAGTATTTT.